These 7 T cell receptor beta chains were all obtained from the same sample, sequenced in a study of a mutant IDH1 vaccine in newly diagnosed glioma. No antigen is known for these receptors. Produced via immunoSEQ multiplex PCR; TCRdb's table is partial and in-frame only. The sample has about 30,000 clones, about four fifths seen once; the top ten hold 15% to 17%. The time point was: week 35, safety follow-up. All doses held 300 ug of mutant IDH1 20-mer peptide, with topical imiquimod. The sample in question was PBMCs, obtained from a glioma patient whose treatment included an IDH1 peptide vaccine. These receptors were obtained from a man aged 30-40 years with glioma.

CDR3 loop: CASSVDPTGGVFGELFF. DNA for the CDR3: TGTGCCAGCAGCGTAGATCCGACAGGGGGCGTTTTCGGGGAGCTGTTTTTT. This chain joins TRBV9 and TRBJ2-2; 10 bases line up with TRBD1. The CDR3 contains 17 residues. The J segment lost 7 bases and the V segment lost 0 bases, leaving 9 bases of the junction unmatched. Germline lookup yields CDR1 SGDLS and CDR2 YYNGEE.

This chain links TRBV6-6 with TRBJ2-1; D may be TRBD2 (6 bases). The germline CDR1 and CDR2 sequences are MNHNY and SVGAGI (reference sequence). The CDR3 totals 16 residues. The germline V and J ends were trimmed by 0 bases and 3 bases, with 12 bases remaining between them. CDR3 nucleotides: TGTGCCAGCAGTTACTCGCGGATGGGGGGCTACAATGAGCAGTTCTTC. It is translated as CASSYSRMGGYNEQFF.

The CDR3 region is CASSIQGGAKSGNTIYF. The DNA of the CDR3 is TGTGCCAGTAGTATTCAAGGAGGGGCGAAATCTGGAAACACCATATATTTT. This rearrangement joins TRBV19 to TRBJ1-3; D possibly corresponds to TRBD1 (5 bases). V lost 3 bases to trimming and J lost 1 base, with 16 bases between them. This CDR3 region has 17 residues. The V gene's germline CDR1 is LNHDA and CDR2 SQIVND (reference sequence).

This clone was detected only once. This sequence joins TRBV18 and TRBJ2-3; D gene ambiguous. V was trimmed by 3 bases and J by 0 bases, leaving 10 bases between them. CDR3 size: 15 residues. Looked up from germline, CDR1 is KGHSH and CDR2 is LQKENI. CDR3 protein: CASSPLSSSTDTQYF. The CDR3, as DNA: TGTGCCAGCTCACCGCTCTCGTCTAGCACAGATACGCAGTATTTT.

This clone was counted once. The CDR3: CASSPTGGQPQHF. DNA of the CDR3: TGTGCCAGCAGCCCGACAGGGGGTCAGCCCCAGCATTTT. The chain carries TRBV6-1 and TRBJ1-5; 9 nucleotides agree with TRBD1. The J segment lost 6 bases and the V segment lost 6 bases, leaving 3 bases of the junction unmatched. Germline values: CDR1 MNHNS, CDR2 SASEGT. The CDR3 has 13 amino acids.

The chain uses TRBV29-1 and TRBJ1-4; the match to TRBD1 covers 7 bases. V lost 6 bases and J lost 8; bases outside the gene matches: 15. Germline CDR1 SQVTM, CDR2 ANQGSEA. The CDR3 runs 15 residues. As DNA, the CDR3 is TGCAGCGTAGGCCAACTCCGGGACAGCGGCGAAAAACTGTTTTTT. Encoded protein: CSVGQLRDSGEKLFF.

The rearrangement joins TRBV7-2 to TRBJ2-1; D assignment may be TRBD1 or TRBD2 (6 bases each). V was shortened by 1 base and J by 3 bases, with 10 bases between the two germline ends. The CDR3 length is 15 residues. Per germline, CDR1 SGHTA and CDR2 FQGNSA. The DNA for the CDR3 is TGTGCCAGCAGCTTAGAGGGGGGTAACTACAATGAGCAGTTCTTC. Its protein product is CASSLEGGNYNEQFF.